These T cell receptor beta chains were read from a single sample in a study of cytomegalovirus exposure and HLA in healthy donors. Only in-frame clones appear in the TCRdb table, and some are missing; sequencing was by immunoSEQ multiplex PCR. The sample lists roughly 50,000 clones, 90% seen once, with about 1% in the top ten. Sequenced input: PBMCs. The origin of the receptors is a man aged 18 to 29 in good health and CMV-seronegative. The CDR3 runs from the conserved cysteine through the conserved F or W. Size values are once, few and many counts, or a class for expanded clones, and some rows have none.

V	J	size	CDR3
TRBV5-5	TRBJ2-7	-	CASSLTGGLSSYEQYF
TRBV28	TRBJ2-7	-	CASSFLAGGPDSSYEQYF
TRBV4-2	TRBJ2-5	-	CASSQDRFSGRAGETQYF
TRBV7-9	TRBJ2-3	-	CASSLDPRGLGDTQYF
TRBV9	TRBJ2-3	-	CASSVGLAGDVPQYF
TRBV27	TRBJ1-1	-	CASSLSTGSLTEAFF
TRBV6-6	TRBJ2-5	-	CASALPGQVETQYF
TRBV6-5	TRBJ1-4	-	CASSYLGQGNEKLFF
TRBV4-2	TRBJ2-7	-	CASSQLDRGLSYEQYF
TRBV30	TRBJ2-1	-	CAWKQGYSNEQFF
TRBV30	TRBJ2-1	-	CAWGPRRVNEQFF
TRBV2	TRBJ2-3	-	CASSGGGHTDTQYF
TRBV10-3	TRBJ2-2	few	CAISEGTGGTGELFF
TRBV10-3	TRBJ2-7	-	CAISAAGEGLSYEQYF
TRBV15	TRBJ1-5	-	CATSPRTGTLSNQPQHF
TRBV5-4	TRBJ1-2	-	CASSLFQGLDYGYTF
TRBV7-2	TRBJ2-7	-	CASSATSGTYEQYF
TRBV7-9	TRBJ1-1	-	CASSFGQGEAFF
TRBV5-4	TRBJ1-3	-	CASSLKGESGIGNTIYF
TRBV28	TRBJ2-2	few	CASSFLNTGELFF
TRBV7-2	TRBJ2-7	-	CASSFGTGTQEQYF
TRBV4-2	TRBJ2-3	-	CASSQDSFASTDTQYF
TRBV12-2	TRBJ1-1	-	CASRPVMGQGWNTEAFF
TRBV7-9	TRBJ1-1	-	CASSRRTAPNTEAFF
TRBV27	TRBJ2-1	-	CASRPSLAGVMNEQFF
TRBV12-5	TRBJ2-1	-	CASSWGGTAEQFF